These T cell receptor beta chains were read from a single sample in a study of blood T cell repertoires in COVID-19. This table comes from immunoSEQ multiplex PCR, and its TCRdb copy is limited to in-frame clones, with some not included. Of almost 200,000 clones in the sample, roughly 90% were seen once. Sequencing used peripheral blood. These receptors were obtained from a woman in her seventies with acute or convalescent COVID-19. Both conserved end residues are part of each CDR3. A D gene is named only where the DNA matches it firmly. The size entry is marked missing in some rows and otherwise reads once, few, many or a size class.

CDR3nt: TGTGCCAGCAGCCAAGTCACAGTCTCTGGAAACACCATATATTTT; CDR3aa: CASSQVTVSGNTIYF; abundance: NA; j_gene: TRBJ1-3; v_gene: TRBV3-1/TRBV3-2; d_gene: NA
CDR3nt: TGTGCCAGCAGCGCCCGGGACAGGGGGAGGGAGACCCAGTACTTC; CDR3aa: CASSARDRGRETQYF; abundance: NA; j_gene: TRBJ2-5; v_gene: TRBV9; d_gene: TRBD1
CDR3nt: TGTGCCAGCAGACGTGGGACTAGCGGGGGCCTGAGAAACTACAATGAGCAGTTCTTC; CDR3aa: CASRRGTSGGLRNYNEQFF; abundance: NA; j_gene: TRBJ2-1; v_gene: TRBV3-1/TRBV3-2; d_gene: TRBD2
CDR3nt: TGCGCCAGCAGCCAAGTAGGGCAGGGGGCCCCCGGGGAGCTGTTTTTT; CDR3aa: CASSQVGQGAPGELFF; abundance: few; j_gene: TRBJ2-2; v_gene: TRBV4-1; d_gene: TRBD1
CDR3nt: TGCGCCAGCAGCTTGGCAAGTGAGCTTTATGGCTACACCTTC; CDR3aa: CASSLASELYGYTF; abundance: NA; j_gene: TRBJ1-2; v_gene: TRBV5-1; d_gene: NA
CDR3nt: TGTGCCACCAGTAATCCCCGGACAGAGGCAGATACGCAGTATTTT; CDR3aa: CATSNPRTEADTQYF; abundance: NA; j_gene: TRBJ2-3; v_gene: TRBV24-1; d_gene: NA
CDR3nt: TGCGCCAGCAGCGGGGCAGGGTATCCGTCAGAGACCCAGTACTTC; CDR3aa: CASSGAGYPSETQYF; abundance: NA; j_gene: TRBJ2-5; v_gene: TRBV5-1; d_gene: NA
CDR3nt: TGCGCCAGCAGTCCCCGGCAGGGGACCTACGAGCAGTACTTC; CDR3aa: CASSPRQGTYEQYF; abundance: NA; j_gene: TRBJ2-7; v_gene: TRBV10-2; d_gene: NA
CDR3nt: TGTGCCAGCAGTCCGGGACAGGGGATTGAGAAGCAGTACTTC; CDR3aa: CASSPGQGIEKQYF; abundance: once; j_gene: TRBJ2-7; v_gene: TRBV5-8; d_gene: TRBD1
CDR3nt: TGTGCCAGCAGTCCCAAAAGGCCCTCCGGGGGTCAGCCCCAGCATTTT; CDR3aa: CASSPKRPSGGQPQHF; abundance: NA; j_gene: TRBJ1-5; v_gene: TRBV7-2; d_gene: NA
CDR3nt: TGTGCCAGCAGCCTCCGGGAGACCCAGTACTTC; CDR3aa: CASSLRETQYF; abundance: NA; j_gene: TRBJ2-5; v_gene: TRBV2; d_gene: NA
CDR3nt: TGCGCCAGCAGCCGCGAGGGGAGGGGTACTAATGAAAAACTGTTTTTT; CDR3aa: CASSREGRGTNEKLFF; abundance: few; j_gene: TRBJ1-4; v_gene: TRBV5-1; d_gene: NA
CDR3nt: TGTGCCAGTAGTAAGGGGGAGGGGATGAACACTGAAGCTTTCTTT; CDR3aa: CASSKGEGMNTEAFF; abundance: NA; j_gene: TRBJ1-1; v_gene: TRBV19; d_gene: NA
CDR3nt: TGTGCCAGCTCCCGGGACAGGGAGTCAGCCACTGAAGCTTTCTTT; CDR3aa: CASSRDRESATEAFF; abundance: NA; j_gene: TRBJ1-1; v_gene: TRBV18; d_gene: TRBD1
CDR3nt: TGTGCCAGCAGTGAAGGAGGAGGGCGGCAGCGCGGCTACACCTTC; CDR3aa: CASSEGGGRQRGYTF; abundance: NA; j_gene: TRBJ1-2; v_gene: TRBV6-1; d_gene: NA
CDR3nt: TGTGCCAGCAGCGTCGCAGGGGCCCCTAGGGAGCAGTACTTC; CDR3aa: CASSVAGAPREQYF; abundance: NA; j_gene: TRBJ2-7; v_gene: TRBV6-5; d_gene: NA
CDR3nt: TGTGCCAGCAGCCTACAGGGGTACAATGAGCAGTTCTTC; CDR3aa: CASSLQGYNEQFF; abundance: NA; j_gene: TRBJ2-1; v_gene: TRBV7-2; d_gene: TRBD1
CDR3nt: TGCGCCAGCAGCTCCCGAGCGGGAGGGCCGTACGAGCAGTACTTC; CDR3aa: CASSSRAGGPYEQYF; abundance: NA; j_gene: TRBJ2-7; v_gene: TRBV5-1; d_gene: TRBD2